These T cell receptor beta chains were read from a single sample in a study of PD-1 blockade in classical Hodgkin lymphoma. The data were produced by immunoSEQ multiplex PCR, yet TCRdb's version contains in-frame clones alone and is incomplete. This table has roughly 100,000 clones, about 93% appearing once. This specimen was peripheral blood mononuclear cells (PBMCs), taken before the fourth cycle of nivolumab. These receptors were taken from a human donor with classical Hodgkin lymphoma. Both conserved end residues are part of each CDR3. A D gene is named only where the DNA matches it firmly. Expanded clones get a size class; other rows say once, few or many, or leave the size out.

cdr3_aa,cdr3_nt,d_call,j_call,v_call,clone_size
CASSGGRDPHTDEQFF,TGTGCCAGCAGTGGGGGGCGGGACCCCCACACAGATGAGCAGTTCTTC,-,TRBJ2-1,TRBV6-4,few
CASSPRTGGNSPLHF,TGTGCCAGCAGCCCGCGGACAGGGGGGAATTCACCCCTCCACTTT,TRBD1,TRBJ1-6,TRBV11-1,-
CAIRGYSSYNEQFF,TGTGCCATCAGGGGATATAGCTCCTACAATGAGCAGTTCTTC,-,TRBJ2-1,TRBV10-3,-
CASSQDSGLLYEQYF,TGCGCCAGCAGCCAAGATTCTGGACTACTGTACGAGCAGTACTTC,-,TRBJ2-7,TRBV4-1,-
CASSRVNSAVRDEQFF,TGCGCCAGCAGCCGAGTAAATTCGGCCGTCCGCGATGAGCAGTTCTTC,-,TRBJ2-1,TRBV4-1,-
CASSLLGIQFF,TGTGCCAGCAGCTTGCTGGGAATACAATTCTTC,-,TRBJ2-7,TRBV5-6,-
CASSALPGLAAYEQYF,TGTGCCAGCAGTGCCTTACCGGGACTAGCGGCCTACGAGCAGTACTTC,TRBD2,TRBJ2-7,TRBV2,-
CSVESPGAGTNEKLFF,TGCAGCGTTGAGAGCCCCGGAGCGGGAACTAATGAAAAACTGTTTTTT,-,TRBJ1-4,TRBV29-1,-
CASSRDTMNTEAFF,TGTGCCAGCAGCCGTGACACGATGAACACTGAAGCTTTCTTT,-,TRBJ1-1,TRBV7-9,few
CASSPIGQGRYEQYF,TGTGCCAGCAGTCCTATAGGACAGGGTCGGTACGAGCAGTACTTC,TRBD1,TRBJ2-7,TRBV28,-
CASSYLGTGSYEQYF,TGTGCCAGCAGTTACCTCGGGACAGGGTCCTACGAGCAGTACTTC,TRBD1,TRBJ2-7,TRBV6-5,-
CASSYGQSSYNEQFF,TGCGCCAGCAGCTACGGACAAAGCTCCTACAATGAGCAGTTCTTC,-,TRBJ2-1,TRBV5-1,-
CACYDRGPIYF,TGTGCCTGTTACGACAGGGGCCCAATTTACTTC,TRBD1,TRBJ2-7,TRBV30,-
CASSLYLAGSSYNEQFF,TGTGCCAGCTCACTTTACTTAGCGGGGAGCTCCTACAATGAGCAGTTCTTC,TRBD2,TRBJ2-1,TRBV18,-
CASSKEWREGGTGELFF,TGTGCCAGCAGCAAAGAATGGCGGGAGGGCGGAACCGGGGAGCTGTTTTTT,-,TRBJ2-2,TRBV21-1,-
CASSDPSNTQYF,TGTGCCAGCAGTGACCCCAGCAATACGCAGTATTTT,-,TRBJ2-3,TRBV2,-
CASSLVTGGDYGYTF,TGTGCCAGCAGCTTAGTGACAGGGGGCGACTATGGCTACACCTTC,TRBD1,TRBJ1-2,TRBV7-6,-
CASAPRVRWEKLFF,TGTGCCAGCGCGCCGAGGGTGCGCTGGGAAAAACTGTTTTTT,-,TRBJ1-4,TRBV28,-
CASSREGEREFF,TGTGCCAGCAGCCGGGAGGGAGAGAGGGAGTTCTTC,TRBD2,TRBJ2-1,TRBV7-9,-
CASSLEGSQYF,TGTGCCAGCAGCTTAGAAGGGTCGCAGTACTTC,-,TRBJ2-7,TRBV7-9,once
CAWKSRQPTNEKLFF,TGTGCCTGGAAGAGTCGCCAACCAACTAATGAAAAACTGTTTTTT,-,TRBJ1-4,TRBV30,-
CASSLGRGANTEAFF,TGTGCCAGCAGCTTGGGGAGGGGGGCGAACACTGAAGCTTTCTTT,-,TRBJ1-1,TRBV11-2,-
CASSLQGPQETQYF,TGTGCCAGTAGTCTTCAGGGGCCCCAAGAGACCCAGTACTTC,-,TRBJ2-5,TRBV19,-
CASGAGSSGNTIYF,TGTGCTAGTGGGGCCGGGAGCTCTGGAAACACCATATATTTT,-,TRBJ1-3,TRBV12-5,-
CASSLVLAGGPDTQYF,TGTGCCAGCAGTTTAGTACTAGCGGGAGGTCCCGATACGCAGTATTTT,TRBD2,TRBJ2-3,TRBV27,-
CSAHTGSYNEKLFF,TGCAGCGCACACACAGGGTCTTATAATGAAAAACTGTTTTTT,-,TRBJ1-4,TRBV29-1,-
CAWSRFVRDQPQHF,TGTGCCTGGAGTAGATTTGTGCGGGATCAGCCCCAGCATTTT,-,TRBJ1-5,TRBV30,-
CAWNRDRVSYEQYF,TGTGCCTGGAACAGGGACAGGGTATCCTACGAGCAGTACTTC,TRBD1,TRBJ2-7,TRBV30,-
CASIGTLREKLFF,TGTGCCAGCATCGGGACATTACGAGAAAAACTGTTTTTT,-,TRBJ1-4,TRBV2,-
CASSLVIRGRSAIGHYEQYF,TGTGCCAGCAGCTTGGTTATCAGGGGGCGGTCGGCAATAGGCCACTACGAGCAGTACTTC,TRBD1,TRBJ2-7,TRBV5-5,-
CASTRVYGYEQYF,TGTGCCAGCACCCGGGTCTATGGCTACGAGCAGTACTTC,-,TRBJ2-7,TRBV6-5,-
CASRGTGGAHGYTF,TGTGCCAGCAGGGGGACAGGGGGCGCTCATGGCTACACCTTC,TRBD1,TRBJ1-2,TRBV2,-
CAWSEVGYGELFF,TGTGCCTGGAGCGAAGTGGGATACGGGGAGCTGTTTTTT,-,TRBJ2-2,TRBV30,few
CSVDGGLGTEAFF,TGCAGCGTTGATGGGGGGCTGGGCACTGAAGCTTTCTTT,-,TRBJ1-1,TRBV29-1,-